Shown below are 6 T cell receptor beta chains from a single sample sequenced in a study of CD8+CD57+ T cells in acquired aplastic anemia. Profiling of TCR beta VDJ combinations and CDR3 sequences used genomic DNA as template. TCRdb used MiXCR to reprocess the reads, holding one entry per CDR3 protein. The table lists hundreds of thousands of distinct CDR3 sequences, 65% to 80% of them singletons. The sequencing sample was made of sorted CD4+, CD8+, or CD8+CD57+ T cells (not recorded which) from PBMCs. All receptors come from a human donor in good health, serving as a control.

This clonotype showed up just once. The gene calls are TRBV20-1 and TRBJ1-5; D remains unclear. Germline V gene data show CDR1 as DFQATT and CDR2 as SNEGSKA (reference sequence). There are 12 residues in the CDR3. V lost 6 bases and J lost 0, with 6 bases in between. DNA of the CDR3: TGCAGTGCCAAGGGTAGCAATCAGCCCCAGCATTTT. Translating it yields CSAKGSNQPQHF.

The rearrangement joins TRBV15 to TRBJ1-2; 8 nucleotides align to TRBD1. CDR1 and CDR2 (germline): LNHNV, YYDKDF (reference sequence). CDR3 size: 13 residues. The junction had 3 bases not matched to a gene; V was cut back by 3 bases and J by 6 bases. DNA of the CDR3: TGTGCCACCAGCAGGAGGACAGGGAATGGCTACACCTTC. Residues: CATSRRTGNGYTF.

On this clonotype: The junction departs from the called germline gene at one end, perhaps through a read error. The chain links TRBV2 to TRBJ1-2; no clear D. Germline V gene data show CDR1 as SNHLY and CDR2 as FYNNEI. This CDR3 has 14 residues. CDR3 loop: CASSYVGRNCGYTF. CDR3 nucleotide sequence: TGTGCCAGCAGTTACGTTGGACGGAACTGTGGCTACACCTTC.

This clonotype showed up many times. J is TRBJ2-7 and V is TRBV27, with a tentative D call TRBD2 (5 bases). CDR3 length: 17 residues. The V gene's germline CDR1 is MNHEY and CDR2 SMNVEV (reference sequence). The ends were cut back, 0 bases at V and 0 bases at J, with 15 bases in the middle. CDR3 residues: CASSLSSFPGSSYEQYF. DNA of the CDR3: TGTGCCAGCAGTTTATCCTCTTTTCCGGGGAGCTCCTACGAGCAGTACTTC.

This sequence joins TRBV29-1 and TRBJ2-2; 9 nucleotides match TRBD1. V gave up 7 bases and J gave up 1 base; unmatched junction bases: 4. The CDR3 spans 14 residues. CDR1 and CDR2 (germline): SQVTM, ANQGSEA. DNA of the CDR3: TGCAGCGGGCAGGGACAGGGGAACACCGGGGAGCTGTTTTTT. This codes for CSGQGQGNTGELFF.

On this clonotype: Compared with germline, one end of the junction differs, possibly owing to a read error. The chain uses TRBV7-4 and TRBJ1-6; no clear D gene. The germline V gene has CDR1 SGHVT and CDR2 SQSDAQ. The CDR3 extends over 15 amino acids. The chain's CDR3 is CASSLSKHGNSPLHF. CDR3 nucleotide sequence: TGCGCCAGCAGCTTGAGCAAGCACGGGAATTCACCCCTCCACTTT. The full variable domain, in which reference TRBV7-4 and TRBJ1-6 provide the parts outside the CDR3, is GAGVSQSPRYKVAKRGRDVALRCDSISGHVTLYWYRQTLGQGSEVLTYSQSDAQRDKSGRPSGRFSAERPERSVSTLKIQRTEQGDSAVYLCASSLSKHGNSPLHFGNGTRLTVT.